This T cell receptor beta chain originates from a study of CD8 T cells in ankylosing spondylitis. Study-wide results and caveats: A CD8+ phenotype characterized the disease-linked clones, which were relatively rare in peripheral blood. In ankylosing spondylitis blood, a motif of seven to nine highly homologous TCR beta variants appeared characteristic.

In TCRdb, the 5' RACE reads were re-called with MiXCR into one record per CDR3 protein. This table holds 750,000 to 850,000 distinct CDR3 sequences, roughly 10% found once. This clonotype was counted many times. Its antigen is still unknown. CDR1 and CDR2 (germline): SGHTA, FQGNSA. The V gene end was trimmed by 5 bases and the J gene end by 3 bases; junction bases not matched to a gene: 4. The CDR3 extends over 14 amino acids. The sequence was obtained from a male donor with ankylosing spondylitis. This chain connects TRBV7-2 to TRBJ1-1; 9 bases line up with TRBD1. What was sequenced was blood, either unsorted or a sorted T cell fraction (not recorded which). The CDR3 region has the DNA TGTGCCAGCAGCCCCCGGACAGGGGACACTGAAGCTTTCTTT. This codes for CASSPRTGDTEAFF.